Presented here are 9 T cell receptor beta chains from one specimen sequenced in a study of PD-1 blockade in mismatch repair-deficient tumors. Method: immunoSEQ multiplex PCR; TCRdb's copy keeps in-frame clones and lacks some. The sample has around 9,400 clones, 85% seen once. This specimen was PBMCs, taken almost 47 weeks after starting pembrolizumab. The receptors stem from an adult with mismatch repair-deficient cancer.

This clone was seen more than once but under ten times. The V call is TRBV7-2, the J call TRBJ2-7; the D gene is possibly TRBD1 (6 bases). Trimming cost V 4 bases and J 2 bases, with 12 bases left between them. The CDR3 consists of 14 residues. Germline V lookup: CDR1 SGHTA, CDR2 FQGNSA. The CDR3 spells CASSSNRDAYEQYF. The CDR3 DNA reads TGTGCCAGCAGCTCAAACAGGGACGCCTACGAGCAGTACTTC. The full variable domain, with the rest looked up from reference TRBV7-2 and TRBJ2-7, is GAGVSQSPSNKVTEKGKDVELRCDPISGHTALYWYRQSLGQGLEFLIYFQGNSAPDKSGLPSDRFSAERTGGSVSTLTIQRTQQEDSAVYLCASSSNRDAYEQYFGPGTRLTVT.

CDR3 sequence reads: CASSEQGENQPQHF. The CDR3 DNA follows: TGTGCCAGCTCGGAACAGGGGGAAAACCAGCCCCAGCATTTT. J is TRBJ1-5 and V is TRBV28, with 8 bases lining up with TRBD1. Germline V gene data show CDR1 as MDHEN and CDR2 as SYDVKM. The CDR3 has 14 amino acids. The V segment lost 8 bases and the J segment 7 bases; nucleotides outside the gene matches: 10.

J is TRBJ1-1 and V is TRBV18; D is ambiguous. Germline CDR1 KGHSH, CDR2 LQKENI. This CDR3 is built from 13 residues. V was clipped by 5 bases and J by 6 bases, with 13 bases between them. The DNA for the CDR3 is TGTGCCAGCTCAACTCAGGAACGCGCTGAAGCTTTCTTT. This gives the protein CASSTQERAEAFF.

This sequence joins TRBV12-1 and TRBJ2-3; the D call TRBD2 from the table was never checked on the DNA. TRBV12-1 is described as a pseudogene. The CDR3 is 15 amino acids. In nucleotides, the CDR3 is TGTGCCAGCAGCCGGACTAGCGGCGACACAGATACGCAGTATTTT. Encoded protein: CASSRTSGDTDTQYF.

Here the CDR3 reads CASSLWAQETQYF. DNA for the CDR3: TGTGCCAGCAGTTTATGGGCCCAAGAGACCCAGTACTTC. The genes are TRBV27 and TRBJ2-5; D uncertain. Germline CDR1 is MNHEY and CDR2 is SMNVEV (reference sequence). The CDR3 is made up of 13 amino acids. The V end lost 1 base, the J end lost 1 base, and 4 bases lay between the germline ends.

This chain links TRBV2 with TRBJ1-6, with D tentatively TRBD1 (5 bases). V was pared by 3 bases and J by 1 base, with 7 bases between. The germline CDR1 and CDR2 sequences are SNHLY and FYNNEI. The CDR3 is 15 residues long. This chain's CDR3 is CASSDQGSYNSPLHF. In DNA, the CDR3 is TGTGCCAGCAGTGATCAGGGTTCCTATAATTCACCCCTCCACTTT.

The CDR3 protein is CASSADRSYGYTF. CDR3 bases: TGTGCCAGCAGTGCGGACAGGAGTTATGGCTACACCTTC. The V and J genes are TRBV28 and TRBJ1-2; 7 bases match TRBD1. This CDR3 comprises 13 residues. The J segment lost 5 bases and the V segment lost 5 bases, leaving 5 bases of the junction unmatched. CDR1 MDHEN and CDR2 SYDVKM come from the germline V gene.

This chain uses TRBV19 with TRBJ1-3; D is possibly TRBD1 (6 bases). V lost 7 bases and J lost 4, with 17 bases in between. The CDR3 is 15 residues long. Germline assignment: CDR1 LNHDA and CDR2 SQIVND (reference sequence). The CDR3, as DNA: TGTGCCAGTACCCAACTAAGGGGGAGAGGAAACACCATATATTTT. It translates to CASTQLRGRGNTIYF.

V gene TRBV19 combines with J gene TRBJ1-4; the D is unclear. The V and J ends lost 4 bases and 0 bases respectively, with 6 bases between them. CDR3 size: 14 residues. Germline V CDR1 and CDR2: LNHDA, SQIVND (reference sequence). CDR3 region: CASSRATTNEKLFF. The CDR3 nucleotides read TGTGCCAGTAGTAGGGCAACAACTAATGAAAAACTGTTTTTT.